Following are 8 T cell receptor beta chains from one sample sequenced in a study of T cells after posttransplantation cyclophosphamide. Measured with immunoSEQ multiplex PCR; TCRdb has only the in-frame clones, and not every one. The sample includes about 22,000 clones, approximately 97% seen only once; the top ten take about 0.12%. The naive gate required viable CD3+CD4+ or CD3+CD8+ cells with CCR7+CD45RA+CD45RO-CD95-CD27+CD28+ phenotype. The specimen sequenced was naive CD4+ T cells sorted from PBMCs. Every receptor here comes from a man aged 50 or older in good health, CMV-negative, and a related stem cell transplant donor.

V gene TRBV6-5 combines with J gene TRBJ2-1; D might be TRBD2 (5 bases). Between the trimmed V and J ends, which lost 2 bases and 0 bases, there was a span of 8 bases. Per germline, CDR1 MNHEY and CDR2 SVGAGI. The CDR3 runs to 15 residues. The CDR3 bases are TGTGCCAGCAGTTACACTGGGAGCTCCTACAATGAGCAGTTCTTC. It codes for CASSYTGSSYNEQFF.

The rearrangement joins TRBV5-6 to TRBJ2-7; TRBD2 matches at 12 bases. In germline, CDR1 is SGHDT, CDR2 YYEEEE. Trimming cost V 5 bases and J 2 bases; bases outside gene matches: 2. The length of the CDR3 is 14 residues. The CDR3 bases are TGTGCCAGCAGACTAGCGGGAGGTCCCTACGAGCAGTACTTC. Its protein product is CASRLAGGPYEQYF.

This clone was seen a single time. This rearrangement joins TRBV10-1 to TRBJ2-7; D is perhaps TRBD1 (5 bases). There are 14 residues in the CDR3. The germline V gene has CDR1 WNHNN and CDR2 SYGVQD (reference sequence). V shed 5 bases and J shed 6 bases, with 17 bases lying between them. Here the CDR3 DNA reads TGCGCCAGCAGTACTGGGGCTATAAGGGGCGAGCAGTACTTC. It encodes CASSTGAIRGEQYF.

The J gene is TRBJ2-5, the V gene TRBV19; a weak D match, TRBD1 (6 bases). The J call is uncertain, as TRBJ2-7 better fits the DNA end. Germline assignment: CDR1 LNHDA and CDR2 SQIVND (reference sequence). This CDR3 is 14 amino acids long. CDR3 in amino acids: CASTPTGSSYEQYF. In DNA, the CDR3 is TGTGCCAGTACGCCGACAGGAAGCTCCTACGAGCAGTACTTC.

The chain links TRBV7-9 to TRBJ1-2; TRBD1 might be the D (6 bases). V shed 5 bases and J shed 7 bases, with 17 bases lying between them. The CDR3 extends over 14 amino acids. Germline V lookup: CDR1 SEHNR, CDR2 FQNEAQ (reference sequence). The CDR3 is CASSPTGIPAGYTF. The CDR3 DNA is TGTGCCAGCAGCCCCACAGGGATCCCCGCTGGCTACACCTTC.

V usage is TRBV5-1 and J usage is TRBJ2-2; 8 nucleotides line up with TRBD1. The CDR3 loop spans 19 amino acids. After removal of 1 base from V and 0 bases from J, the junction contained 11 bases not matched to a gene. Germline V CDR1 and CDR2: SGHRS, YFSETQ. This CDR3 reads CASSLTPHGGQANTGELFF. CDR3 DNA sequence: TGCGCCAGCAGCTTGACACCTCATGGGGGACAGGCGAACACCGGGGAGCTGTTTTTT.

The chain couples TRBV11-1 to TRBJ2-2, with 8 bases lining up with TRBD1. The length of the CDR3 is 16 residues. CDR1 SGHAT and CDR2 FQDESV come from the germline V gene (reference sequence). V was pared by 2 bases and J by 5 bases, with 7 bases of the junction left unmatched. The CDR3 nucleotides read TGTGCCAGCAGCTTACAGGGGGCGCCTGGAACCGGGGAGCTGTTTTTT. Translated, it gives CASSLQGAPGTGELFF.

The rearrangement links TRBV29-1 to TRBJ2-7, with 8 bases aligning to TRBD2. V lost 2 bases to trimming and J lost 0 bases; unmatched junction nucleotides: 12. Germline V gene data show CDR1 as SQVTM and CDR2 as ANQGSEA. The CDR3 is 17 residues long. In DNA, the CDR3 is TGCAGCGTTGAAAGCAGGCTAGCGGGCCCCTCCTCCTACGAGCAGTACTTC. Translated: CSVESRLAGPSSYEQYF.